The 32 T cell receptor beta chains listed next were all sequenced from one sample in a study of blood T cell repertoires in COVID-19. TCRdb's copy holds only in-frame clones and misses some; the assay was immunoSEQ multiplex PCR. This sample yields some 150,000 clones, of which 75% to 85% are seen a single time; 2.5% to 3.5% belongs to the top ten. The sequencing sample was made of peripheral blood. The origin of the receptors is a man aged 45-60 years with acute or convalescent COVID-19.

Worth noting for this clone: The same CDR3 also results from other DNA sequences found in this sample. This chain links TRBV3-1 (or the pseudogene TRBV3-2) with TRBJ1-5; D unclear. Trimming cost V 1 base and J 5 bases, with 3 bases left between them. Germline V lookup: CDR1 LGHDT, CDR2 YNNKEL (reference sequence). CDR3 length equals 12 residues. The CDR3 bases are TGTGCCAGCAGCCAAGCGGATCAGCCCCAGCATTTT. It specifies CASSQADQPQHF.

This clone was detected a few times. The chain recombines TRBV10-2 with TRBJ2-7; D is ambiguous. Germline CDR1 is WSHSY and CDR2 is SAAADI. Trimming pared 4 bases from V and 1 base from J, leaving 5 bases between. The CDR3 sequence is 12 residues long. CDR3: CASSVRSYEQYF. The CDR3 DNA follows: TGCGCCAGCAGTGTCCGGTCCTACGAGCAGTACTTC.

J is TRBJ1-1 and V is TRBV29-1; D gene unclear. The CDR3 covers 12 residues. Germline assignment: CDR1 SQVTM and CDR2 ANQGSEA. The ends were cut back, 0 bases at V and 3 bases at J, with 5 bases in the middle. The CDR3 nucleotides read TGCAGCGTTGAAGATCCGGACACTGAAGCTTTCTTT. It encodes CSVEDPDTEAFF.

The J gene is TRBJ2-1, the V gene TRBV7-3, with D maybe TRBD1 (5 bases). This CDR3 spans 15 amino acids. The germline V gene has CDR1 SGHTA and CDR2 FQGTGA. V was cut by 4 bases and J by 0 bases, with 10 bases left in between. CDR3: CASSSRQSSYNEQFF. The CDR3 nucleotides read TGTGCCAGCAGCTCAAGACAGAGCTCCTACAATGAGCAGTTCTTC.

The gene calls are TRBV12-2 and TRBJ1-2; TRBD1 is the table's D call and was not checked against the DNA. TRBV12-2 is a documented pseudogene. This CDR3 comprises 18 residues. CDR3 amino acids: CASRPLRLATGGLDGYTF. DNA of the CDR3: TGTGCAAGTCGCCCTCTTAGGCTTGCTACAGGGGGCCTCGATGGCTACACCTTC.

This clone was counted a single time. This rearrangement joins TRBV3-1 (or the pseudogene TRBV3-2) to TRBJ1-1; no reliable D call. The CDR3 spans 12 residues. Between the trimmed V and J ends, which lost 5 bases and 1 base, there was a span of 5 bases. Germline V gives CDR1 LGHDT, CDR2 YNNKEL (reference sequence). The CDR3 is CASSGANTEAFF. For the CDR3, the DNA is TGTGCCAGCAGCGGAGCGAACACTGAAGCTTTCTTT.

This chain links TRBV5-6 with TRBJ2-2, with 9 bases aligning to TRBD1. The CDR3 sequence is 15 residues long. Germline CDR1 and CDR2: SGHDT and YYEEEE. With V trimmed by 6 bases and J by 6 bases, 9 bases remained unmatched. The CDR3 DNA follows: TGTGCCAGCATGGGGCGACAGGGGGAGTCCGGGGAGCTGTTTTTT. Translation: CASMGRQGESGELFF.

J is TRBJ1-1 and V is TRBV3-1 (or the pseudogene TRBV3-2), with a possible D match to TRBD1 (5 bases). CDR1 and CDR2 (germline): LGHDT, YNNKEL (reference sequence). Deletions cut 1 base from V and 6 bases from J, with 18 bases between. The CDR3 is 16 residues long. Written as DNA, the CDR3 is TGTGCCAGCAGCCAAGGTGGAGGGGCCGATGGAGCTGAAGCTTTCTTT. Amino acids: CASSQGGGADGAEAFF.

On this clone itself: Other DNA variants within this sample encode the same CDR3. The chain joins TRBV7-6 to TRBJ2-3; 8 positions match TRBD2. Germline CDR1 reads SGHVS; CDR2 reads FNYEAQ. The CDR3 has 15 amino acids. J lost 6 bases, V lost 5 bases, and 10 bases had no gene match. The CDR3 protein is CASSRPSGSGDTQYF. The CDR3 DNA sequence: TGTGCCAGCAGCCGTCCTAGCGGGTCTGGGGATACGCAGTATTTT. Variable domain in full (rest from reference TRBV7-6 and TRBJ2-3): GAGVSQSPRYKVTKRGQDVALRCDPISGHVSLYWYRQALGQGPEFLTYFNYEAQQDKSGLPNDRFSAERPEGSISTLTIQRTEQRDSAMYRCASSRPSGSGDTQYFGPGTRLTVL.

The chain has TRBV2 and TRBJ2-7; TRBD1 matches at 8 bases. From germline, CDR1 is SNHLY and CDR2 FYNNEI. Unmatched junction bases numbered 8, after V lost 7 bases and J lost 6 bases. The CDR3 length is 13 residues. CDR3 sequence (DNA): TGTGCCAGCAATGGACAGGGAGTATTCGAGCAGTACTTC. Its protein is CASNGQGVFEQYF.

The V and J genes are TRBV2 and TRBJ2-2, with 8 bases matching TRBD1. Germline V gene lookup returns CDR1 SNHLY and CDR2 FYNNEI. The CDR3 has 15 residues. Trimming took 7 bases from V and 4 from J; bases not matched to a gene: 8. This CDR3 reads CASMTRQGTTGELFF. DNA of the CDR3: TGTGCCAGCATGACCCGACAGGGGACCACCGGGGAGCTGTTTTTT.

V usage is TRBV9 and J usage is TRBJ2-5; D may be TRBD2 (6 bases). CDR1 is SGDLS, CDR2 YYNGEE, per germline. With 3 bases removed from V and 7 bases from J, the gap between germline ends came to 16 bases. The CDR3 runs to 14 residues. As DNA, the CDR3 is TGTGCCAGCAGCGCCCGGGGGTATTACGGGACCCAGTACTTC. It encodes CASSARGYYGTQYF. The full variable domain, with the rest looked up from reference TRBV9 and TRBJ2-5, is DSGVTQTPKHLITATGQRVTLRCSPRSGDLSVYWYQQSLDQGLQFLIQYYNGEERAKGNILERFSAQQFPDLHSELNLSSLELGDSALYFCASSARGYYGTQYFGPGTRLLVL.

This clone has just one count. CDR3 nucleotides: TGTGCCAGCAGCTTAGAGCCCACGAGGTACTATGGCTACACCTTC. It translates to CASSLEPTRYYGYTF. The rearrangement joins TRBV7-2 to TRBJ1-2; the D is unclear. V lost 1 base, J lost 3 bases, and 12 bases lay in between. The CDR3 loop spans 15 amino acids. Per germline, CDR1 SGHTA and CDR2 FQGNSA. Full variable domain (remainder filled in from reference TRBV7-2 and TRBJ1-2): GAGVSQSPSNKVTEKGKDVELRCDPISGHTALYWYRQSLGQGLEFLIYFQGNSAPDKSGLPSDRFSAERTGGSVSTLTIQRTQQEDSAVYLCASSLEPTRYYGYTFGSGTRLTVV.

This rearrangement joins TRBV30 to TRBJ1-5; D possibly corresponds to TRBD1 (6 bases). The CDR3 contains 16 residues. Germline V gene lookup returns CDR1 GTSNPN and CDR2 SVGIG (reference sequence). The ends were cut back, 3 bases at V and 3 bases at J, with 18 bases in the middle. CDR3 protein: CAWRRGGEGLNQPQHF. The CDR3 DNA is TGTGCCTGGAGGAGGGGGGGAGAGGGGCTCAATCAGCCCCAGCATTTT.

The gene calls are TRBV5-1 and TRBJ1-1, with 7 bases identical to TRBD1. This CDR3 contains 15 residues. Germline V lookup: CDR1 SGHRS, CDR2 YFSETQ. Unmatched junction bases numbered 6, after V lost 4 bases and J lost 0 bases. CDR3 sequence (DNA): TGCGCCAGCAGCCCACACAGGGGCGTGAACACTGAAGCTTTCTTT. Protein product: CASSPHRGVNTEAFF.

Here the CDR3 reads CASSLNGGDQPQHF. The CDR3 nucleotides are TGTGCCAGCAGCTTAAATGGGGGCGATCAGCCCCAGCATTTT. The chain is built from TRBV7-3 and TRBJ1-5; a weak D match, TRBD1 (6 bases). Germline-derived CDR1 and CDR2 are SGHTA and FQGTGA. Trimming removed 1 base from V and 5 bases from J, with 9 bases in between. This CDR3 is built from 14 residues.

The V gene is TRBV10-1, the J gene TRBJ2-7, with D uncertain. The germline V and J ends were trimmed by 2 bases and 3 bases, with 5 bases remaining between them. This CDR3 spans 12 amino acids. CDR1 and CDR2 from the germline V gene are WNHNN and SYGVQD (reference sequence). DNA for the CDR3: TGCGCCAGCAGTGAGAACAGCTACGAGCAGTACTTC. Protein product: CASSENSYEQYF.

The CDR3 loop is CASSPGQGQHSPLHF. The CDR3 coding sequence is TGCGCCAGCAGCCCAGGACAGGGTCAGCATTCACCCCTCCACTTT. V usage is TRBV10-2 and J usage is TRBJ1-6, with TRBD1 identical over 8 bases. The CDR3 covers 15 residues. V trimming: 6 bases; J trimming: 8 bases; junction bases outside the gene matches: 9. In germline, CDR1 is WSHSY, CDR2 SAAADI.

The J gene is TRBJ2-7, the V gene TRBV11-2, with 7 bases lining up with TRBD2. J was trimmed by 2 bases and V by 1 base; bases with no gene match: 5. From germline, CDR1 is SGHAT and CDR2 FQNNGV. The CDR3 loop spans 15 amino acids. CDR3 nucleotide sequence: TGTGCCAGCAGCTTAGTCGGGAGGCCGACCTACGAGCAGTACTTC. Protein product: CASSLVGRPTYEQYF.

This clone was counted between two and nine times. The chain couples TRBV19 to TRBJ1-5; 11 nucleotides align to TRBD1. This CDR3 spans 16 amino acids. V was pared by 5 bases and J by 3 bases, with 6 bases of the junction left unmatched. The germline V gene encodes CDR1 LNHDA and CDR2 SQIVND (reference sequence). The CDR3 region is CASSGTDRGHNQPQHF. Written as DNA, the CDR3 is TGTGCCAGTAGTGGGACGGACAGGGGGCACAATCAGCCCCAGCATTTT.

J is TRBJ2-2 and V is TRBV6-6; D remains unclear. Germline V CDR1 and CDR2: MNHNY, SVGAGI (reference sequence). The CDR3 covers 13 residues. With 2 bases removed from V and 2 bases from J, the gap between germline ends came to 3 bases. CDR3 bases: TGTGCCAGCAGTTACCTAAACACCGGGGAGCTGTTTTTT. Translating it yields CASSYLNTGELFF.

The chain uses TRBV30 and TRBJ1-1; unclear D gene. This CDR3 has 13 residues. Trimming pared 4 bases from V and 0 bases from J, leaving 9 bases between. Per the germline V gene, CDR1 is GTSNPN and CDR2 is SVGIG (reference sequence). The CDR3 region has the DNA TGTGCCTGGACCTTAAACATGAACACTGAAGCTTTCTTT. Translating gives CAWTLNMNTEAFF.

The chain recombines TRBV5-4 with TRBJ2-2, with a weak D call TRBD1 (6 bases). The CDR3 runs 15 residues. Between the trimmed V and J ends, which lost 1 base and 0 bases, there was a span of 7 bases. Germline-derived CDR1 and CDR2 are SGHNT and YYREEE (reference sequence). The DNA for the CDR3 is TGTGCCAGCAGCTTGCAGGGGACGAACACCGGGGAGCTGTTTTTT. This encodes CASSLQGTNTGELFF.

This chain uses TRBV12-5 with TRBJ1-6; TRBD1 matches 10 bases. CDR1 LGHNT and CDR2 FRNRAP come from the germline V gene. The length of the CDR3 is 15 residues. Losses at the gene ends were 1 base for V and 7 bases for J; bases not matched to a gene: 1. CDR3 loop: CASGLGTGGNSPLHF. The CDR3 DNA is TGTGCTAGTGGTTTGGGGACAGGGGGGAATTCACCCCTCCACTTT.

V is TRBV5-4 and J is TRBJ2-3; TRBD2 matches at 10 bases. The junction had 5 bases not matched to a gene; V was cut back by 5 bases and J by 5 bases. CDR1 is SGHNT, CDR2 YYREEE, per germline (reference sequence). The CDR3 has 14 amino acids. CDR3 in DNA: TGTGCCAGCAGTCGGACTAGCGGAAAAGATACGCAGTATTTT. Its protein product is CASSRTSGKDTQYF.

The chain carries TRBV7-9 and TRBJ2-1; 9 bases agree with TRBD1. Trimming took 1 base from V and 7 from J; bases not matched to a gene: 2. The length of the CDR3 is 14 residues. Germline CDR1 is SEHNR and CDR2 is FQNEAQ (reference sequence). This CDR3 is CASSLGGTGNEQFF. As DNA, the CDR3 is TGTGCCAGCAGCTTAGGGGGGACAGGGAATGAGCAGTTCTTC.

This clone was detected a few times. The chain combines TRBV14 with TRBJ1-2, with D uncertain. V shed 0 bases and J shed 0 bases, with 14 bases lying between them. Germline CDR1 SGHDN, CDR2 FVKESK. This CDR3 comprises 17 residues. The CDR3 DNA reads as TGTGCCAGCAGCCAAGATGTCGGAACCCTAGCTAACTATGGCTACACCTTC. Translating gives CASSQDVGTLANYGYTF.

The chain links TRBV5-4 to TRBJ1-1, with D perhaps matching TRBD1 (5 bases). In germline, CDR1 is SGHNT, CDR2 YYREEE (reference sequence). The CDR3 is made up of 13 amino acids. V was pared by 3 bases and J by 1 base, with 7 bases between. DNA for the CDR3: TGTGCCAGCAGCTCACAGGAGAACACTGAAGCTTTCTTT. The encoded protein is CASSSQENTEAFF.

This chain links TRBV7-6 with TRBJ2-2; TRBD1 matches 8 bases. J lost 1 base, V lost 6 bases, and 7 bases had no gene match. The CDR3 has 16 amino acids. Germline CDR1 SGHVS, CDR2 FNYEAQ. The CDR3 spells CASSAGQGVNTGELFF. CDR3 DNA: TGTGCCAGCAGTGCTGGACAGGGTGTGAACACCGGGGAGCTGTTTTTT.

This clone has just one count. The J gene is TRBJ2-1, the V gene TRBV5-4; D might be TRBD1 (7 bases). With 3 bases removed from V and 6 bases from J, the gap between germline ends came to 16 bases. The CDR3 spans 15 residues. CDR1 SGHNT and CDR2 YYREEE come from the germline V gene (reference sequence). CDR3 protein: CASSSLSQGGNEQFF. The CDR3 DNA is TGTGCCAGCAGCTCGTTATCTCAGGGGGGCAATGAGCAGTTCTTC.

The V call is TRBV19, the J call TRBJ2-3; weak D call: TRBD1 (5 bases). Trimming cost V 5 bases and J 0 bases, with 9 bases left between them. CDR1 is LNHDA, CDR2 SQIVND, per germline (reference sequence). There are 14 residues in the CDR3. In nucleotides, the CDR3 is TGTGCCAGTAGTGGGGCTGCAAGCACAGATACGCAGTATTTT. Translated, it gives CASSGAASTDTQYF.

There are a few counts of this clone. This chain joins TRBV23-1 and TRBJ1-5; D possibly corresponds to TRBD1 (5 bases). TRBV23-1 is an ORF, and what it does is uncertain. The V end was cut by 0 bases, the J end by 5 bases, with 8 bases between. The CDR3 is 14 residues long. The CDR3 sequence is CASSQSGGDQPQHF. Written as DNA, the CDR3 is TGCGCCAGCAGTCAATCGGGGGGGGATCAGCCCCAGCATTTT.